The entry below gives a single T cell receptor (beta chain) sequence along with its context. The authors' processing: Scientists estimated how many nucleated cells there were by amplifying reference gene primers. Sequencing used immunoSEQ multiplex PCR; TCRdb keeps in-frame clones, though not all of them. Clone size and V and J calls were adopted from that table, with D and trimming inferred from the DNA. The data show 200,000 to 300,000 clones, 82% seen once. This sample stems from a study of blood T cell repertoires in COVID-19. Trimming took off 2 bases at V and 6 bases at J, with 16 bases between the two ends. CDR1 is MNHNS and CDR2 is SASEGT in the germline V gene. The CDR3 covers 15 residues.

The chain links TRBV6-1 to TRBJ1-2, with D tentatively TRBD1 (6 bases). The specimen sequenced was peripheral blood. This receptor was obtained from a woman aged 60-75 years with active or convalescent COVID-19. The CDR3 spells CASSELAIGGNGYTF. The CDR3, as DNA: TGTGCCAGCAGTGAACTTGCTATAGGGGGAAATGGCTACACCTTC.